These 14 T cell receptor beta chains were sequenced from one sample in a study of blood T cells in healthy people across ages. With a J-beta primer mix and a sample-barcoded 5' primer, a second PCR ran about 7 to 12 cycles. TCRdb reprocessed the 5' RACE reads with MiXCR, giving one entry per CDR3 protein. Among approximately 800,000 distinct CDR3 sequences listed, around 36% were seen once. Sequencing input: blood. Every receptor here comes from a man aged 18 to 30 in good health.

The chain joins TRBV9 to TRBJ2-5; tentatively, D is TRBD1 (6 bases). Germline values: CDR1 SGDLS, CDR2 YYNGEE. Trimming cost V 2 bases and J 1 base, with 15 bases left between them. This CDR3 has 16 amino acids. CDR3 sequence (DNA): TGTGCCAGCAGCGTGGATACCGGGACATTCCAAGAGACCCAGTACTTC. Translating it yields CASSVDTGTFQETQYF.

This clonotype was counted only a few times. This chain connects TRBV7-9 to TRBJ1-1; perhaps TRBD1 as D (6 bases). V lost 9 bases and J lost 8, with 25 bases in between. Germline-derived CDR1 and CDR2 are SEHNR and FQNEAQ (reference sequence). This CDR3 comprises 15 residues. CDR3 DNA: TGTGCCAGGACCTACCTAACAGGGCTCCCCCCCGAAGCTTTCTTT. As protein: CARTYLTGLPPEAFF. The entire variable domain, with the rest obtained from reference TRBV7-9 and TRBJ1-1, is as follows: DTGVSQNPRHKITKRGQNVTFRCDPISEHNRLYWYRQTLGQGPEFLTYFQNEAQLEKSRLLSDRFSAERPKGSFSTLEIQRTEQGDSAMYLCARTYLTGLPPEAFFGQGTRLTVV.

J is TRBJ2-4 and V is TRBV3-1; no firm D call. Trimming removed 0 bases from V and 1 base from J, with 13 bases in between. Looked up from germline, CDR1 is LGHDT and CDR2 is YNNKEL (reference sequence). The CDR3 runs 17 residues. CDR3 residues: CASSQDQLGSAKNIQYF. The CDR3 nucleotides read TGTGCCAGCAGCCAAGATCAGCTAGGATCCGCCAAAAACATTCAGTACTTC.

A single count supports this clonotype. Relative to the germline gene, one junction end is altered; a read error may explain this. The chain links TRBV4-1 to TRBJ2-1; 7 bases are a match to TRBD1. The CDR3 covers 17 residues. The germline V gene encodes CDR1 MGHRA and CDR2 YSYEKL. The CDR3 here is CASSQVPTGLSYNKQFF. The CDR3 nucleotides read TGCGCCAGCAGCCAGGTTCCGACAGGGCTTTCCTACAATAAGCAGTTCTTC.

This clonotype was seen only a few times. This rearrangement joins TRBV30 to TRBJ2-3; the D gene could be TRBD1 or TRBD2 (5 bases each). The CDR3 is 13 amino acids. With 0 bases removed from V and 4 bases from J, the gap between germline ends came to 8 bases. Germline V CDR1 and CDR2: GTSNPN, SVGIG (reference sequence). CDR3 DNA sequence: TGTGCCTGGAGTGTACGAGGGGCAGATACGCAGTATTTT. This gives the protein CAWSVRGADTQYF.

The V call is TRBV7-2, the J call TRBJ2-5; TRBD1 matches at 7 bases. Germline loops: CDR1 SGHTA, CDR2 FQGNSA. The CDR3 runs to 13 residues. With 5 bases clipped from V and 6 bases from J, the junction kept 6 bases outside the gene matches. CDR3 DNA: TGTGCCAGCAGCGAGACAGGGTCGAAGACCCAGTACTTC. Amino acid sequence: CASSETGSKTQYF.

This clonotype showed up just a few times. The chain joins TRBV12-3 or TRBV12-4 to TRBJ1-5; 9 nucleotides line up with TRBD1. The CDR3 is 15 amino acids. After removal of 6 bases from V and 0 bases from J, the junction contained 3 bases not matched to a gene. The CDR3 loop reads CASSGTGTSNQPQHF. The CDR3 DNA follows: TGTGCCAGCAGCGGGACAGGGACTAGCAATCAGCCCCAGCATTTT.

This clonotype was seen a handful of times. The rearrangement joins TRBV4-3 to TRBJ2-3, with TRBD2 matching 7 bases. Germline V CDR1 and CDR2: LGHNA, YSLEER. This CDR3 spans 18 amino acids. Unmatched junction bases numbered 17, after V lost 0 bases and J lost 8 bases. CDR3 sequence: CASSQEAASGPWVGTQYF. CDR3 DNA: TGCGCCAGCAGCCAAGAGGCGGCTAGCGGCCCGTGGGTGGGTACGCAGTATTTT.

Only one count was recorded for this clonotype. J is TRBJ2-3 and V is TRBV7-2, with D perhaps TRBD2 (6 bases). Trimming shortened V by 6 bases and J by 0 bases, and 10 bases separated the two germline ends. Germline assignment: CDR1 SGHTA and CDR2 FQGNSA. This CDR3 has 14 amino acids. The CDR3 loop is CASRRGGSTDTQYF. The CDR3 nucleotides are TGTGCCAGCAGGCGGGGCGGAAGCACAGATACGCAGTATTTT.

For this clonotype: A much larger clone lies a single base off, so this may be a read error. The chain employs TRBV25-1 and TRBJ2-3; unclear D gene. The length of the CDR3 is 13 residues. The V gene lost 4 bases and the J gene lost 4 bases, with 9 bases spanning the gap. Per the germline V gene, CDR1 is MGHDK and CDR2 is SYGVNS. The DNA of the CDR3 is TGTGCCAGCAGTGGCGGTTACGCAGATACGCAGTATTTT. Translated, it gives CASSGGYADTQYF.

This clonotype was seen a few times. V and J are TRBV6-2 or TRBV6-3 and TRBJ2-1; D might be TRBD1 (6 bases). The CDR3 covers 14 residues. Between the trimmed V and J ends, which lost 6 bases and 6 bases, there was a span of 15 bases. CDR1 is MNHEY and CDR2 is SVGEGT in the germline V gene. The DNA of the CDR3 is TGTGCCAGCAGGCCGGACAGCTGGTCCAATGAGCAGTTCTTC. It specifies CASRPDSWSNEQFF.

This clonotype was observed a few times. This chain links TRBV29-1 with TRBJ2-3, with D possibly being TRBD2 (6 bases). Germline CDR1 and CDR2: SQVTM and ANQGSEA. The CDR3 is made up of 12 amino acids. Trimming took 4 bases from V and 2 from J, leaving 7 bases between them. The CDR3: CSVGTNTDTQYF. The CDR3 region has the DNA TGCAGCGTTGGGACTAACACAGATACGCAGTATTTT.

This clonotype was counted once. The chain uses TRBV20-1 and TRBJ2-3; D might be TRBD1 or TRBD2, each matching 5 bases. Germline lookup yields CDR1 DFQATT and CDR2 SNEGSKA (reference sequence). The CDR3 spans 14 residues. Trimming took 3 bases from V and 1 from J, leaving 11 bases between them. The CDR3 sequence is CSASGGWGTDTQYF. In nucleotides, the CDR3 is TGCAGTGCTAGTGGGGGTTGGGGCACAGATACGCAGTATTTT.

The J gene is TRBJ2-3, the V gene TRBV7-2; TRBD2 agrees at 10 bases. This CDR3 spans 17 amino acids. Germline V gives CDR1 SGHTA, CDR2 FQGNSA. The ends lost 1 base at V and 3 bases at J; junction bases unmatched: 7. The CDR3 DNA reads as TGTGCCAGCAGCTTAGGACTAGCGGGCAGGCCGACAGATACGCAGTATTTT. This gives the protein CASSLGLAGRPTDTQYF.